The 27 T cell receptor beta chains reported below all come from one sample, sequenced in a study of cytomegalovirus exposure and HLA in healthy donors. The PCR was carried out with 60 Vbeta primers and 13 Jbeta primers. Using immunoSEQ multiplex PCR, the repertoire was profiled, and TCRdb retains in-frame clones only, with some absent. The data hold tens of thousands of clones, with more than 60% observed a single time. The source material was PBMCs. The source is a woman between 40 and 55 years old in good health and CMV-seropositive.

This chain connects TRBV2 to TRBJ1-1; D gene uncertain. V gave up 4 bases and J gave up 0 bases, with 12 bases separating them. The CDR3 is 15 residues long. CDR1 is SNHLY, CDR2 FYNNEI, per germline. This chain's CDR3 is CASSGRRSMNTEAFF. The CDR3 bases are TGTGCCAGCAGTGGAAGGCGGAGCATGAACACTGAAGCTTTCTTT.

The chain employs TRBV7-9 and TRBJ2-4, with 9 bases that match TRBD1. The CDR3 runs to 17 residues. The germline CDR1 and CDR2 sequences are SEHNR and FQNEAQ (reference sequence). The J segment lost 5 bases and the V segment lost 3 bases, leaving 11 bases of the junction unmatched. CDR3 bases: TGTGCCAGCAGCTTTCTGGGACAGGGCTTGTTAGAAAACATTCAGTACTTC. Protein product: CASSFLGQGLLENIQYF.

This chain uses TRBV5-5 with TRBJ1-1; no firm D call. V lost 1 base, J lost 1 base, and 8 bases lay in between. The CDR3 contains 14 residues. Germline values: CDR1 SGHKS, CDR2 YYEKEE (reference sequence). CDR3 in amino acids: CASSLWAGNTEAFF. The CDR3 nucleotides are TGTGCCAGCAGCTTGTGGGCCGGGAACACTGAAGCTTTCTTT. Based on the CDR3 plus reference TRBV5-5 and TRBJ1-1, the full variable domain is DAGVTQSPTHLIKTRGQQVTLRCSPISGHKSVSWYQQVLGQGPQFIFQYYEKEERGRGNFPDRFSARQFPNYSSELNVNALLLGDSALYLCASSLWAGNTEAFFGQGTRLTVV.

The rearrangement uses TRBV7-9 and TRBJ1-4; TRBD1 aligns across 7 bases. Germline CDR1 SEHNR, CDR2 FQNEAQ (reference sequence). This CDR3 spans 14 amino acids. J gave up 7 bases and V 6 bases, and 8 bases lay outside the gene matches. CDR3 nucleotide sequence: TGTGCCAGCAGTCAACGACAGGGTGGTGAAAAACTGTTTTTT. As protein: CASSQRQGGEKLFF.

The gene calls are TRBV25-1 and TRBJ1-2, with a possible D match to TRBD1 (5 bases). V lost 6 bases and J 4 bases, leaving 9 bases between the germline ends. From germline, CDR1 is MGHDK and CDR2 SYGVNS. This CDR3 comprises 12 residues. CDR3 coding DNA: TGTGCCAGCAGCCCGGGGGGCTATGGCTACACCTTC. Encoded protein: CASSPGGYGYTF.

As DNA, the CDR3 is TGTGCCAGCAGCTTAGACCCTAGCACCTACGAGCAGTACTTC. This encodes CASSLDPSTYEQYF. The rearrangement joins TRBV11-2 to TRBJ2-7; a possible D gene is TRBD2 (5 bases). The germline gives CDR1 SGHAT, CDR2 FQNNGV. This CDR3 region has 14 residues. V lost 0 bases and J lost 2, with 8 bases in between. Full variable domain (missing parts from reference TRBV11-2 and TRBJ2-7): EAGVAQSPRYKIIEKRQSVAFWCNPISGHATLYWYQQILGQGPKLLIQFQNNGVVDDSQLPKDRFSAERLKGVDSTLKIQPAKLEDSAVYLCASSLDPSTYEQYFGPGTRLTVT.

In DNA, the CDR3 is TGTGCCAGCAGCTTTGGGGGGACGGTAGATACGCAGTATTTT. This gives the protein CASSFGGTVDTQYF. The chain is built from TRBV7-2 and TRBJ2-3; D might be TRBD2 (6 bases). CDR1 SGHTA and CDR2 FQGNSA come from the germline V gene. Deletions cut 3 bases from V and 5 bases from J, with 12 bases between. There are 14 residues in the CDR3. Variable domain in full (rest from reference TRBV7-2 and TRBJ2-3): GAGVSQSPSNKVTEKGKDVELRCDPISGHTALYWYRQSLGQGLEFLIYFQGNSAPDKSGLPSDRFSAERTGGSVSTLTIQRTQQEDSAVYLCASSFGGTVDTQYFGPGTRLTVL.

The rearrangement uses TRBV6-5 and TRBJ1-2; 7 bases line up with TRBD1. Unmatched junction bases numbered 5, after V lost 0 bases and J lost 10 bases. Per germline, CDR1 MNHEY and CDR2 SVGAGI. The CDR3 consists of 13 residues. CDR3 in DNA: TGTGCCAGCAGTTACTCATACAGGGGCGACTACACCTTC. Encoded protein: CASSYSYRGDYTF.

With respect to this clone: A far larger clone is one base from this, pointing to a likely read error. The V call is TRBV30, the J call TRBJ1-2; 11 positions agree with TRBD1. CDR1 is GTSNPN, CDR2 SVGIG, per germline (reference sequence). The CDR3 sequence is 14 residues long. CDR3 amino acids: CALSVGQGAPGYTF. DNA for the CDR3: TGTGCCTTGAGTGTTGGACAGGGGGCGCCCGGCTACACCTTC.

This chain links TRBV9 with TRBJ2-1; tentatively, D is TRBD1 (6 bases). Germline V CDR1 and CDR2: SGDLS, YYNGEE. Trimming removed 1 base from V and 6 bases from J, with 14 bases in between. The CDR3 is 15 amino acids. CDR3 sequence (DNA): TGTGCCAGCAGCGTAACCGCAGGGGCCCGCAATGAGCAGTTCTTC. Amino acids: CASSVTAGARNEQFF. Using reference TRBV9 and TRBJ2-1 for the parts outside the CDR3, the full variable domain is DSGVTQTPKHLITATGQRVTLRCSPRSGDLSVYWYQQSLDQGLQFLIQYYNGEERAKGNILERFSAQQFPDLHSELNLSSLELGDSALYFCASSVTAGARNEQFFGPGTRLTVL.

This rearrangement joins TRBV30 to TRBJ1-2, with D unclear. CDR1 is GTSNPN and CDR2 is SVGIG in the germline V gene (reference sequence). The length of the CDR3 is 13 residues. The germline V and J ends were trimmed by 4 bases and 4 bases, with 13 bases remaining between them. CDR3 sequence: CAWNSGAGYGYTF. CDR3 sequence (DNA): TGTGCCTGGAACAGTGGTGCTGGCTATGGCTACACCTTC.

A word on this clone: Relative to the germline gene, one junction end is altered; a read error may explain this. The V call is TRBV7-9, the J call TRBJ1-2, with TRBD1 matching over 9 bases. The CDR3 loop spans 16 amino acids. Germline CDR1 SEHNR, CDR2 FQNEAQ (reference sequence). For the CDR3, the DNA is TGTTCCAGCAGCCCTATACCGACGGACAGGGGAAATGGCTACACCTTC. It specifies CSSSPIPTDRGNGYTF.

The chain employs TRBV6-1 and TRBJ1-5; D is ambiguous. The CDR3 covers 12 residues. Germline values: CDR1 MNHNS, CDR2 SASEGT. The V gene lost 8 bases and the J gene lost 2 bases, with 7 bases spanning the gap. CDR3: CASSAGNQPQHF. CDR3 coding DNA: TGTGCCAGCTCTGCGGGCAATCAGCCCCAGCATTTT.

This clone was observed once. The gene calls are TRBV28 and TRBJ1-3, with D perhaps TRBD1 (5 bases). Looked up from germline, CDR1 is MDHEN and CDR2 is SYDVKM. V was cut by 6 bases and J by 4 bases, with 16 bases left in between. This CDR3 spans 15 amino acids. DNA of the CDR3: TGTGCCAGCAGACGCACCACGGAGGGGGGAAACACCATATATTTT. It translates to CASRRTTEGGNTIYF.

The chain uses TRBV7-2 and TRBJ2-5, with 7 nucleotides matching TRBD1. The better agreement between TRBJ2-7 and the DNA end casts doubt on the J call. The CDR3 is 15 residues long. Germline V gives CDR1 SGHTA, CDR2 FQGNSA. The CDR3 is CASSLEGGAIYEQYF. CDR3 sequence (DNA): TGTGCCAGCAGCTTAGAAGGGGGCGCGATCTACGAGCAGTACTTC.

Only one count was recorded for this clone. This chain uses TRBV5-4 with TRBJ2-3, with a weak D call TRBD2 (5 bases). The CDR3 runs 16 residues. In germline, CDR1 is SGHNT, CDR2 YYREEE (reference sequence). The V end lost 4 bases, the J end lost 0 bases, and 15 bases lay between the germline ends. As DNA, the CDR3 is TGTGCCAGCAGCCGTTGGAGCGGTTCGAGCACAGATACGCAGTATTTT. Its protein is CASSRWSGSSTDTQYF.

The chain has TRBV12-5 and TRBJ2-3; maybe TRBD1 (6 bases). V lost 6 bases and J 2 bases, leaving 15 bases between the germline ends. CDR3 length: 15 amino acids. In germline, CDR1 is LGHNT, CDR2 FRNRAP. DNA of the CDR3: TGTGCTAGTGGGGGGGCGGATGGGAACACAGATACGCAGTATTTT. This encodes CASGGADGNTDTQYF. Variable domain in full (rest from reference TRBV12-5 and TRBJ2-3): DARVTQTPRHKVTEMGQEVTMRCQPILGHNTVFWYRQTMMQGLELLAYFRNRAPLDDSGMPKDRFSAEMPDATLATLKIQPSEPRDSAVYFCASGGADGNTDTQYFGPGTRLTVL.

The J gene is TRBJ1-5, the V gene TRBV19, with TRBD1 as a possible D gene (5 bases). Germline V CDR1 and CDR2: LNHDA, SQIVND (reference sequence). The CDR3 is 14 residues long. V was pared by 1 base and J by 6 bases, with 10 bases between. For the CDR3, the DNA is TGTGCCAGTAGTATAGCTCAGGGCCCTCAGCCCCAGCATTTT. It yields the protein CASSIAQGPQPQHF.

The sample holds a few counts of this clone. J is TRBJ2-7 and V is TRBV25-1; 9 bases agree with TRBD1. Trimming removed 6 bases from V and 0 bases from J; junction bases left unmatched: 9. The germline V gene encodes CDR1 MGHDK and CDR2 SYGVNS. This CDR3 is 16 amino acids long. CDR3 amino acids: CASRQSGTGLSYEQYF. DNA for the CDR3: TGTGCCAGCAGACAATCCGGGACAGGGCTCTCCTACGAGCAGTACTTC.

The chain uses TRBV19 and TRBJ2-7; tentatively, D is TRBD1 (5 bases). The CDR3 length is 16 residues. V was shortened by 0 bases and J by 2 bases, with 14 bases between the two germline ends. The germline gives CDR1 LNHDA, CDR2 SQIVND (reference sequence). The CDR3 DNA reads TGTGCCAGTAGTATAGATTATCAGGGCGGAGCCTACGAGCAGTACTTC. Translation gives CASSIDYQGGAYEQYF.

CDR3 sequence reads: CASSQERGDYTF. The CDR3 DNA reads TGCGCCAGCAGCCAAGAACGTGGAGACTACACCTTC. The genes are TRBV4-3 and TRBJ1-2, with D uncertain. The CDR3 runs to 12 residues. CDR1 LGHNA and CDR2 YSLEER come from the germline V gene. V lost 0 bases and J lost 10, with 9 bases in between.

CDR3 loop: CASSFFGTGSSTRLRAFF. In DNA, the CDR3 is TGTGCCAGCAGTTTTTTCGGGACAGGGTCTTCCACAAGGCTTCGGGCTTTCTTT. This chain joins TRBV28 and TRBJ1-1, with 9 bases identical to TRBD1. V shed 3 bases, J shed 11 bases, and the junction held 22 bases outside the gene matches. The CDR3 contains 18 residues. Per germline, CDR1 MDHEN and CDR2 SYDVKM.

This clone was counted a few times. The rearrangement joins TRBV5-1 to TRBJ2-3, with 7 bases aligning to TRBD1. From germline, CDR1 is SGHRS and CDR2 YFSETQ. V dropped 0 bases and J dropped 2; count of bases not matched to a gene: 6. The CDR3 spans 16 residues. The CDR3 bases are TGCGCCAGCAGCTTGGCTCCGGGACAGAACACAGATACGCAGTATTTT. Translated: CASSLAPGQNTDTQYF.

V and J are TRBV15 and TRBJ1-2; D is uncertain. The length of the CDR3 is 14 residues. The germline V gene encodes CDR1 LNHNV and CDR2 YYDKDF (reference sequence). V was cut by 0 bases and J by 6 bases, with 11 bases left in between. In DNA, the CDR3 is TGTGCCACCAGCAGAGAGGGCAGGTGGAATGGCTACACCTTC. Amino acids: CATSREGRWNGYTF.

The rearrangement joins TRBV10-3 to TRBJ2-2; 13 bases align to TRBD2. V was pared by 5 bases and J by 7 bases, with 1 base of the junction left unmatched. The V gene's germline CDR1 is ENHRY and CDR2 SYGVKD. This CDR3 has 14 amino acids. CDR3 protein: CAISRTSGGGELFF. The DNA for the CDR3 is TGTGCCATCAGTCGGACTAGCGGGGGCGGGGAGCTGTTTTTT.

The chain has TRBV10-1 and TRBJ2-1; TRBD2 matches at 8 bases. Germline loops: CDR1 WNHNN, CDR2 SYGVQD (reference sequence). With V trimmed by 0 bases and J by 1 base, 8 bases remained unmatched. The CDR3 is 18 residues long. In DNA form, the CDR3 reads TGCGCCAGCAGTGAGTCTGGGTCGGAGCGGGGGTCCTACAATGAGCAGTTCTTC. It encodes CASSESGSERGSYNEQFF.

V and J are TRBV28 and TRBJ1-1; 7 nucleotides match TRBD1. The CDR3 consists of 13 residues. The germline gives CDR1 MDHEN, CDR2 SYDVKM. The ends lost 8 bases at V and 6 bases at J; junction bases unmatched: 9. As DNA, the CDR3 is TGTGCCAGCTCCTCGACAGGGAAACCTGAAGCTTTCTTT. Encoded protein: CASSSTGKPEAFF.